These 3 T cell receptor beta chains were all obtained from the same sample, sequenced in a study of T-cell reconstitution after alpha-beta-depleted transplantation in children. Unique molecular identifiers were incorporated into the prepared TCRbeta library. In TCRdb, the PCR reads were re-called with MiXCR into one record per CDR3 protein. Counted here are 200,000 to 300,000 distinct CDR3 sequences, about 25% occurring once; the ten biggest clones make up about 2.8%. Specimen: PBMCs, collected before TCRalphabeta/CD19-depleted stem cell transplant. The receptors stem from a girl aged 2 to 10 with Fanconi anemia, due to receive a stem cell transplant.

The sample holds many counts of this clonotype. The V and J genes are TRBV12-3 or TRBV12-4 and TRBJ2-7; D may correspond to TRBD1 or TRBD2 (7 bases each). Deletions cut 5 bases from V and 1 base from J, with 15 bases between. This CDR3 region has 15 residues. DNA of the CDR3: TGTGCCAGCAGTCCTAGCCAGGGGGGGTCCTACGAGCAGTACTTC. It encodes CASSPSQGGSYEQYF.

Points on this clonotype: This may stem from a read error, because a much larger clone lies one nucleotide away. The chain combines TRBV20-1 with TRBJ1-5; the match to TRBD1 covers 9 bases. Germline CDR1 reads DFQATT; CDR2 reads SNEGSKA (reference sequence). CDR3 length: 16 residues. The CDR3 region has the DNA TGCTGTGCACCGGGACAGGGAGATAGGGACAATCAGCCCCAGCATTTT. It encodes CCAPGQGDRDNQPQHF.

The chain combines TRBV27 with TRBJ2-5, with D maybe TRBD1 (7 bases). Germline values: CDR1 MNHEY, CDR2 SMNVEV (reference sequence). The CDR3 totals 16 residues. V was shortened by 2 bases and J by 5 bases, with 18 bases between the two germline ends. This CDR3 reads CASSLLSTGRWETQYF. Here the CDR3 DNA reads TGTGCCAGCAGTTTACTATCGACAGGGAGGTGGGAGACCCAGTACTTC.